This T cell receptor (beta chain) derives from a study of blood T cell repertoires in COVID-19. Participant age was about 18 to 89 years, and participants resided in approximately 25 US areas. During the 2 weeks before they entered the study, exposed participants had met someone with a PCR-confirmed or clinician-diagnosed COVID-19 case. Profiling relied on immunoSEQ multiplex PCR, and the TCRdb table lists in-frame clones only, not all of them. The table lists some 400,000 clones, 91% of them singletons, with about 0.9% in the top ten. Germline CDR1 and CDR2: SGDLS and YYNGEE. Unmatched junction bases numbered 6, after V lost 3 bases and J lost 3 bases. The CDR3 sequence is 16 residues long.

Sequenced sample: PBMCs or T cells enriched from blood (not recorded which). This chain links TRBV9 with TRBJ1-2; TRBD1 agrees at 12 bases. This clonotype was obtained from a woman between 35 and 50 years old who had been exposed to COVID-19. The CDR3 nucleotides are TGTGCCAGCAGCGAGGGACAGGGGGCAACCTACTATGGCTACACCTTC. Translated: CASSEGQGATYYGYTF.